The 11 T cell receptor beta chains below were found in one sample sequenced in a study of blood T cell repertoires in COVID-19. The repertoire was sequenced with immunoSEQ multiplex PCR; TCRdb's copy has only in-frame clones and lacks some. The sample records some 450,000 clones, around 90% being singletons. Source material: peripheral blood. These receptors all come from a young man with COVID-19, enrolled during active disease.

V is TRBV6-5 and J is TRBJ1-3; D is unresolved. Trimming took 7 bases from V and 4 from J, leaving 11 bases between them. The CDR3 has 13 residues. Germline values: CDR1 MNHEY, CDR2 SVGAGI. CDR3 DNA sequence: TGTGCCAGCATCGCCACCCAGGGAAACACCATATATTTT. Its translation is CASIATQGNTIYF.

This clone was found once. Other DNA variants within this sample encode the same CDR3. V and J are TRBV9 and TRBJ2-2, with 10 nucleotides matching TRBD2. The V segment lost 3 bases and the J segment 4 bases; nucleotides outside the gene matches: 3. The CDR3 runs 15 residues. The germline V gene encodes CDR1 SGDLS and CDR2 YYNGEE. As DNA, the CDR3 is TGTGCCAGCAGCGCTCGACTAGCGGGCACCGGGGAGCTGTTTTTT. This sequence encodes CASSARLAGTGELFF.

The CDR3 nucleotides are TGTGCCAGCGGGCGAACAACACAGGTTACCTATGGCTACACCTTC. Translated: CASGRTTQVTYGYTF. The rearrangement uses TRBV5-8 and TRBJ1-2, with D maybe TRBD1 (5 bases). Germline CDR1 reads SGHTS; CDR2 reads YDEGEE. This CDR3 comprises 15 residues. Trimming removed 7 bases at V and 4 bases at J, with 20 bases between.

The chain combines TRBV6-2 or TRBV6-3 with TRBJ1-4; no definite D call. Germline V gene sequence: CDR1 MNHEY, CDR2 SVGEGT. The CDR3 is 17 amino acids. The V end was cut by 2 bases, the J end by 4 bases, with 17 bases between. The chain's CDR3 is CASSYGVLSGGNEKLFF. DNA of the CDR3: TGTGCCAGCAGTTACGGAGTCCTCTCAGGAGGTAATGAAAAACTGTTTTTT.

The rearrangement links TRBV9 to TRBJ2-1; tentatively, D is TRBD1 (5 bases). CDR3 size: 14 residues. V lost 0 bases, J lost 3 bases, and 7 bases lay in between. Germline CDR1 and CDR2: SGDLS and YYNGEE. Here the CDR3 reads CASSVARDYNEQFF. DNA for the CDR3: TGTGCCAGCAGCGTAGCCAGGGACTACAATGAGCAGTTCTTC.

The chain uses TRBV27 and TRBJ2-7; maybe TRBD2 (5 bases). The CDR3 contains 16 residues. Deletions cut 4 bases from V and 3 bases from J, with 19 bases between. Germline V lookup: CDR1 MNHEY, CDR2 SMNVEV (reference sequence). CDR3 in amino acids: CASSSHLISGLYEQYF. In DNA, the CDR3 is TGTGCCAGCAGTTCCCATTTAATATCCGGACTCTACGAGCAGTACTTC.

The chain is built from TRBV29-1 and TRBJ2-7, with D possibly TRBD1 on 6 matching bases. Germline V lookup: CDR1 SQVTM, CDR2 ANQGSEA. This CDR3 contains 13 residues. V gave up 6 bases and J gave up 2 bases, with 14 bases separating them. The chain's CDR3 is CSVRAGVAYEQYF. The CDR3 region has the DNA TGCAGCGTGAGGGCAGGGGTGGCCTACGAGCAGTACTTC.

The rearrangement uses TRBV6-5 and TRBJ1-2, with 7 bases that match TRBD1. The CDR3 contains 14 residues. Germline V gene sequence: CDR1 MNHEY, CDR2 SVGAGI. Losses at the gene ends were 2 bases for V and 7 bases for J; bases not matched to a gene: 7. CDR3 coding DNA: TGTGCCAGCAGTTACGAGCAGGGGGTAGCTGGCTACACCTTC. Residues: CASSYEQGVAGYTF.

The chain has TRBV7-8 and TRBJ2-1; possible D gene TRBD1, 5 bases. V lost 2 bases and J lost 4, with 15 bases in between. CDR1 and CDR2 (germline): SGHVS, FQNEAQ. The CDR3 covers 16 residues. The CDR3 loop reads CASSLSRDRAYNEQFF. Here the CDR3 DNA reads TGTGCCAGCAGCTTAAGTAGAGACAGAGCGTACAATGAGCAGTTCTTC. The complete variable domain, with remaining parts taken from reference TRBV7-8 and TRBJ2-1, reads GAGVSQSPRYKVAKRGQDVALRCDPISGHVSLFWYQQALGQGPEFLTYFQNEAQLDKSGLPSDRFFAERPEGSVSTLKIQRTQQEDSAVYLCASSLSRDRAYNEQFFGPGTRLTVL.

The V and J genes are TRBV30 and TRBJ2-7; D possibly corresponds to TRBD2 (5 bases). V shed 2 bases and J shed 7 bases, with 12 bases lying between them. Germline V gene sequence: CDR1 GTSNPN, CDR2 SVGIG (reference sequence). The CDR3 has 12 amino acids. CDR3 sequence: CAWSSGRGEQYF. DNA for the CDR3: TGTGCCTGGAGTTCCGGCCGGGGAGAGCAGTACTTC.

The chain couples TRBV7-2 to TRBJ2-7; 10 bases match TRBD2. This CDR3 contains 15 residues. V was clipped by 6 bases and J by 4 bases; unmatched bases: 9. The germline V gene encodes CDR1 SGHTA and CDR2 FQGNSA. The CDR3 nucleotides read TGTGCCAGCAGGTATCTAGCGGGAGTTTCTTACGAGCAGTACTTC. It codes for CASRYLAGVSYEQYF.